This TCR beta chain derives from a study of beta chain features in type 1 diabetes. CDR3 size: 14 residues. V lost 3 bases to trimming and J lost 0 bases, with 9 bases between them. Germline CDR1 KGHSH, CDR2 LQKENI. As concerns this clone: Distinct nucleotide sequences in the sample also encode this CDR3.

The whole isolated RNA underwent reverse transcription, so sequencing captured expressed TCRB transcripts. Libraries were prepared by immunoSEQ multiplex PCR; TCRdb keeps only in-frame clonotypes and omits some of them. Among about 150,000 clones listed, approximately 10% were seen once. The TCR originated in a man in his late teens or twenties in good health. The rearrangement uses TRBV18 and TRBJ2-7, with D tentatively TRBD2 (6 bases). The sequenced sample was central memory CD4+ T cells from blood. The CDR3 spells CASSPGSGSYEQYF. The CDR3 DNA reads TGTGCCAGCTCACCCGGGAGCGGCTCCTACGAGCAGTACTTC.